The 25 T cell receptor beta chains below all came from one sample that was sequenced in a study of cytomegalovirus exposure and HLA in healthy donors. This PCR relied on a set of 60 Vbeta primers and 13 Jbeta primers. Profiled with immunoSEQ multiplex PCR; TCRdb holds only in-frame clones, not every one. The sample consists of 200,000 to 250,000 clones, 85% to 90% of them appearing once. Sequences were obtained from PBMCs. The receptor source for this set is a woman aged 18-35 years in good health and CMV-seronegative.

The chain links TRBV7-2 to TRBJ1-5; D is perhaps TRBD1 (5 bases). Germline values: CDR1 SGHTA, CDR2 FQGNSA. The CDR3 has 14 residues. The V end lost 5 bases, the J end lost 4 bases, and 12 bases lay between the germline ends. The CDR3: CASSPGGGNQPQHF. The CDR3 coding sequence is TGTGCCAGCAGCCCGGGGGGGGGTAATCAGCCCCAGCATTTT.

The chain carries TRBV4-2 and TRBJ1-1; tentatively, D is TRBD1 (5 bases). Trimming left V 1 base short and J 4 bases short, with 10 bases between. This CDR3 region has 14 residues. Germline V gene data show CDR1 as LGHNA and CDR2 as YNFKEQ. The CDR3, as DNA: TGTGCCAGCAGCCAAGCAGGGTCGAGCACTGAAGCTTTCTTT. This encodes CASSQAGSSTEAFF.

The gene calls are TRBV13 and TRBJ2-7; 10 positions agree with TRBD2. The germline CDR1 and CDR2 sequences are PRHDT and FYEKMQ (reference sequence). Trimming took 4 bases from V and 3 from J; bases not matched to a gene: 3. The CDR3 is 14 amino acids. The CDR3 DNA is TGTGCCAGCAGCTCGCGGACTAGCGGCTACGAGCAGTACTTC. It codes for CASSSRTSGYEQYF.

This sequence joins TRBV6-5 and TRBJ2-7, with 12 bases aligning to TRBD2. The CDR3 runs to 15 residues. Trimming cost V 5 bases and J 4 bases; bases outside gene matches: 6. Per germline, CDR1 MNHEY and CDR2 SVGAGI. CDR3 coding DNA: TGTGCCAGCAGTCCCCTTCTAGCGGGGGGGTACGAGCAGTACTTC. This gives the protein CASSPLLAGGYEQYF.

The gene calls are TRBV4-3 and TRBJ1-2; D uncertain. V was pared by 1 base and J by 4 bases, with 13 bases between. The CDR3 has 15 residues. Germline CDR1 reads LGHNA; CDR2 reads YSLEER. CDR3 sequence reads: CASSQGREYGYGYTF. CDR3 DNA: TGCGCCAGCAGCCAAGGCCGGGAATATGGCTATGGCTACACCTTC.

This clone has just one count. The chain has TRBV7-9 and TRBJ2-5; 16 bases line up with TRBD2. There are 16 residues in the CDR3. The trim removed 5 bases at V and 4 bases at J, leaving 4 bases unmatched. From germline, CDR1 is SEHNR and CDR2 FQNEAQ (reference sequence). The CDR3 DNA sequence: TGTGCCAGCAGCACCGGGACTAGCGGGGGGGGAGAGACCCAGTACTTC. It translates to CASSTGTSGGGETQYF.

The V and J genes are TRBV7-4 and TRBJ1-5, with D uncertain. V was trimmed by 3 bases and J by 7 bases, leaving 4 bases between them. Germline values: CDR1 SGHVT, CDR2 SQSDAQ. The CDR3 is 11 residues long. CDR3 region: CASSFGQPQHF. The CDR3 DNA sequence: TGTGCCAGCAGCTTCGGGCAGCCCCAGCATTTT.

This rearrangement joins TRBV29-1 to TRBJ1-5, with a tentative D call TRBD1 (5 bases). Germline loops: CDR1 SQVTM, CDR2 ANQGSEA. V was trimmed by 4 bases and J by 7 bases, leaving 17 bases between them. This CDR3 is 14 amino acids long. In DNA form, the CDR3 reads TGCAGCGTTGTGGGGGTGGGGGGGGACCAGCCCCAGCATTTT. This encodes CSVVGVGGDQPQHF.

The rearrangement joins TRBV11-1 to TRBJ1-2, with 9 positions matching TRBD1. The CDR3 has 14 residues. Germline V gene data show CDR1 as SGHAT and CDR2 as FQDESV (reference sequence). The V and J ends lost 5 bases and 7 bases, in that order; junction bases with no gene match: 8. The CDR3 is CASSPGQGYSGYTF. The CDR3 DNA sequence: TGTGCCAGCAGCCCGGGACAGGGATACTCTGGCTACACCTTC.

The rearrangement joins TRBV7-9 to TRBJ1-2; no firm D call. The germline CDR1 and CDR2 sequences are SEHNR and FQNEAQ (reference sequence). The germline V and J ends were trimmed by 5 bases and 1 base, with 8 bases remaining between them. There are 13 residues in the CDR3. CDR3 DNA sequence: TGTGCCAGCAGCCCTAGTAGTAACTATGGCTACACCTTC. Protein: CASSPSSNYGYTF.

The chain couples TRBV5-1 to TRBJ2-1; the match to TRBD2 covers 9 bases. The junction had 8 bases not matched to a gene; V was cut back by 4 bases and J by 0 bases. The CDR3 spans 17 residues. The V gene's germline CDR1 is SGHRS and CDR2 YFSETQ. The DNA for the CDR3 is TGCGCCAGCAGCAAAGCTACTAGCGGGCACTCCTACAATGAGCAGTTCTTC. As protein: CASSKATSGHSYNEQFF.

The V gene is TRBV18, the J gene TRBJ2-3, with 8 bases identical to TRBD2. The CDR3 is made up of 15 amino acids. V shed 2 bases, J shed 5 bases, and the junction held 6 bases outside the gene matches. Germline CDR1 KGHSH, CDR2 LQKENI. CDR3 DNA: TGTGCCAGCTCACCATCCAGCGGGAGCTTAGATACGCAGTATTTT. Amino acid sequence: CASSPSSGSLDTQYF.

The rearrangement joins TRBV10-1 to TRBJ2-1, with TRBD2 matching 7 bases. Germline lookup yields CDR1 WNHNN and CDR2 SYGVQD (reference sequence). After removal of 7 bases from V and 5 bases from J, the junction contained 8 bases not matched to a gene. This CDR3 has 14 residues. CDR3 in DNA: TGCGCCAGCAAGAATGCGGGAGAGAACAATGAGCAGTTCTTC. Translating gives CASKNAGENNEQFF.

The chain couples TRBV2 to TRBJ2-2; 7 nucleotides agree with TRBD2. With V trimmed by 4 bases and J by 1 base, 15 bases remained unmatched. Per germline, CDR1 SNHLY and CDR2 FYNNEI. The length of the CDR3 is 19 residues. As DNA, the CDR3 is TGTGCCAGCAGTGGCGACTTGCGGGAGAGCAAAATGAACACCGGGGAGCTGTTTTTT. Its protein is CASSGDLRESKMNTGELFF.

The rearrangement links TRBV21-1 to TRBJ1-1; the D call of TRBD1 is as the table states it, not checked on the DNA. TRBV21-1 is a pseudogene segment. This CDR3 is 16 amino acids long. The CDR3 DNA reads TGTGCCAGCAGCGCCCGGCTCAGGGGGCGCGCGACTGAAGCTTTCTTT. Translated: CASSARLRGRATEAFF.

The chain carries TRBV29-1 and TRBJ2-3, with 8 bases identical to TRBD2. This CDR3 spans 14 amino acids. The V gene's germline CDR1 is SQVTM and CDR2 ANQGSEA. Trimming cost V 7 bases and J 0 bases; bases outside gene matches: 6. DNA of the CDR3: TGCAGCGCCCAGACTAGCGTTAGCACAGATACGCAGTATTTT. It yields the protein CSAQTSVSTDTQYF.

The CDR3 loop reads CASSLALRGSGQETQYF. The CDR3 DNA sequence: TGTGCCAGCAGCTTAGCCCTTCGGGGGAGCGGACAAGAGACCCAGTACTTC. The chain employs TRBV7-8 and TRBJ2-5; D may be TRBD2 (6 bases). V gave up 0 bases and J gave up 2 bases, with 16 bases separating them. Germline CDR1 is SGHVS and CDR2 is FQNEAQ. CDR3 length: 17 amino acids.

The rearrangement joins TRBV30 to TRBJ1-5; 8 nucleotides line up with TRBD1. V dropped 3 bases and J dropped 5; count of bases not matched to a gene: 12. CDR3 length: 16 amino acids. The germline CDR1 and CDR2 sequences are GTSNPN and SVGIG (reference sequence). The CDR3 sequence: CAWSPGQGRWDQPQHF. The CDR3 DNA reads TGTGCCTGGAGCCCCGGACAGGGACGTTGGGATCAGCCCCAGCATTTT.

V and J are TRBV5-5 and TRBJ1-2; the D is unclear. V lost 2 bases and J lost 3, with 17 bases in between. This CDR3 has 16 residues. Germline lookup yields CDR1 SGHKS and CDR2 YYEKEE (reference sequence). CDR3 loop: CASSFPLKKRDYGYTF. CDR3 sequence (DNA): TGTGCCAGCAGCTTTCCTTTGAAGAAACGCGACTATGGCTACACCTTC.

The rearrangement joins TRBV6-6 to TRBJ1-4; a weak D match, TRBD1 (6 bases). Germline V gene lookup returns CDR1 MNHNY and CDR2 SVGAGI (reference sequence). CDR3 size: 14 residues. V was trimmed by 5 bases and J by 4 bases, leaving 11 bases between them. Written as DNA, the CDR3 is TGTGCCAGCAGTATGACAGGAATTAATGAAAAACTGTTTTTT. Protein product: CASSMTGINEKLFF.

The J gene is TRBJ1-2, the V gene TRBV6-1; the D is unclear. The CDR3 is made up of 13 amino acids. Trimming stripped 5 bases from V and 6 bases from J, with 13 bases between. Germline assignment: CDR1 MNHNS and CDR2 SASEGT. CDR3 nucleotide sequence: TGTGCCAGCAGTCCACGCGGGCAGGATGGCTACACCTTC. As protein: CASSPRGQDGYTF.

This chain links TRBV2 with TRBJ2-2; 8 bases agree with TRBD1. CDR1 and CDR2 (germline): SNHLY, FYNNEI. This CDR3 has 17 residues. Germline trimming cut 2 bases from V and 2 bases from J; bases unmatched to any gene: 7. The CDR3 nucleotides read TGTGCCAGCAGTGAAATAGGACAGGGTCCCAACACCGGGGAGCTGTTTTTT. It translates to CASSEIGQGPNTGELFF. Variable domain in full (rest from reference TRBV2 and TRBJ2-2): EPEVTQTPSHQVTQMGQEVILRCVPISNHLYFYWYRQILGQKVEFLVSFYNNEISEKSEIFDDQFSVERPDGSNFTLKIRSTKLEDSAMYFCASSEIGQGPNTGELFFGEGSRLTVL.

This chain uses TRBV27 with TRBJ1-2; D is possibly TRBD1 (5 bases). Trimming shortened V by 3 bases and J by 4 bases, and 9 bases separated the two germline ends. The CDR3 consists of 13 residues. Germline V gene lookup returns CDR1 MNHEY and CDR2 SMNVEV (reference sequence). The CDR3 coding sequence is TGTGCCAGCAGTTTTGGCCAGGGCTATGGCTACACCTTC. This codes for CASSFGQGYGYTF.

This chain links TRBV19 with TRBJ2-6; 7 nucleotides match TRBD1. Losses at the gene ends were 6 bases for V and 7 bases for J; bases not matched to a gene: 15. CDR1 and CDR2 (germline): LNHDA, SQIVND (reference sequence). The CDR3 is made up of 17 amino acids. CDR3 residues: CASRTGYSGSGANVLTF. CDR3 sequence (DNA): TGTGCCAGTAGGACAGGGTACTCGGGTTCGGGAGCCAACGTCCTGACTTTC.

Comment on this clone: No DNA is shown, since the ends of the CDR3 on it are uncertain; the CDR3 is the one TCRdb lists. The chain carries TRBV21-1 and TRBJ1-4; the table assigns TRBD1, which was not confirmed against the DNA. TRBV21-1 has pseudogene status. The CDR3 is 14 amino acids in total, end residues counted. This CDR3 reads CASAVGQGNEKLFF.